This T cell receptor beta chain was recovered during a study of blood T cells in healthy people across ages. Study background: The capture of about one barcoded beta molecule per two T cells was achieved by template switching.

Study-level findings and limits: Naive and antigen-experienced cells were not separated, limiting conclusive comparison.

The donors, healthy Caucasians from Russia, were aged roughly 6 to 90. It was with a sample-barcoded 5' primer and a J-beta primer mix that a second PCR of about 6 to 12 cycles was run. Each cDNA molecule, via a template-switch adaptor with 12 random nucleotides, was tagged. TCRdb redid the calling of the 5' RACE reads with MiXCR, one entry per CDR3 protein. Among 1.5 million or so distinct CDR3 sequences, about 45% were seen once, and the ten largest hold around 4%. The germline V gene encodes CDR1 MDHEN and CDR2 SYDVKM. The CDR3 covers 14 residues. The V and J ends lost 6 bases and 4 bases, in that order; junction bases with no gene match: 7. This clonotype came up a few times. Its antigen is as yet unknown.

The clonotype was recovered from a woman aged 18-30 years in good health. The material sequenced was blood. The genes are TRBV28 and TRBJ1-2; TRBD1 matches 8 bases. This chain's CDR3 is CASSGFTGGYGYTF. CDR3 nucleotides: TGTGCCAGCAGCGGATTTACAGGGGGCTATGGCTACACCTTC.